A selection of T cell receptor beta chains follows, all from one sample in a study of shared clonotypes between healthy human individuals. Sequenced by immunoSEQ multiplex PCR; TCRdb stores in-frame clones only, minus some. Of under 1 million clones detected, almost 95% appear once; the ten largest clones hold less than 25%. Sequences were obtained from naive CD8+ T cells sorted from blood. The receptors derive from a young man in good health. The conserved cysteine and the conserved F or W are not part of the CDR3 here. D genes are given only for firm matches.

CDR3 protein: ASSLEGATYNEQF; J gene: TRBJ2-1; D gene: -; V gene: TRBV11-2
CDR3 protein: ASSLSGGIRRMNTGELF; J gene: TRBJ2-2; D gene: TRBD2; V gene: TRBV7-9
CDR3 protein: ASSVMPGTYGYT; J gene: TRBJ1-2; D gene: -; V gene: TRBV9
CDR3 protein: ASSQGFGGRFYNEQF; J gene: TRBJ2-1; D gene: -; V gene: TRBV4-1
CDR3 protein: ASSGTRDYGYT; J gene: TRBJ1-2; D gene: -; V gene: TRBV9
CDR3 protein: SASEAF; J gene: TRBJ1-1; D gene: -; V gene: TRBV20-1
CDR3 protein: ASSGTSTDTQY; J gene: TRBJ2-3; D gene: -; V gene: TRBV28
CDR3 protein: ASSYYLGATDTQY; J gene: TRBJ2-3; D gene: -; V gene: TRBV6-6
CDR3 protein: ASTTWTDTYEQY; J gene: TRBJ2-7; D gene: -; V gene: TRBV11-2
CDR3 protein: ASSEFRDQETQY; J gene: TRBJ2-5; D gene: -; V gene: TRBV10-2
CDR3 protein: ASVEGGDEQY; J gene: TRBJ2-7; D gene: -; V gene: TRBV2
CDR3 protein: ASRPGQTNEKLF; J gene: TRBJ1-4; D gene: TRBD1; V gene: TRBV27
CDR3 protein: ASGRTGIWDEQY; J gene: TRBJ2-7; D gene: TRBD1; V gene: TRBV9
CDR3 protein: ASSLENGRITYEQY; J gene: TRBJ2-7; D gene: -; V gene: TRBV28
CDR3 protein: ASSPGTGVYEQY; J gene: TRBJ2-7; D gene: TRBD1; V gene: TRBV5-1
CDR3 protein: ASSPLGGGSSYEQY; J gene: TRBJ2-7; D gene: -; V gene: TRBV27
CDR3 protein: ASSEGHPYEQY; J gene: TRBJ2-7; D gene: -; V gene: TRBV25-1
CDR3 protein: ASSFLLGGRFETQY; J gene: TRBJ2-5; D gene: -; V gene: TRBV28
CDR3 protein: ASSAGVAGNEQF; J gene: TRBJ2-1; D gene: TRBD2; V gene: TRBV7-9
CDR3 protein: ASSLGLTGYEQY; J gene: TRBJ2-7; D gene: -; V gene: TRBV13
CDR3 protein: ASSPLAGGNNEQF; J gene: TRBJ2-1; D gene: TRBD2; V gene: TRBV11-3
CDR3 protein: ASSTPSRNIQY; J gene: TRBJ2-4; D gene: -; V gene: TRBV7-9
CDR3 protein: ASSPGTSGKSRYNEQF; J gene: TRBJ2-1; D gene: TRBD2; V gene: TRBV11-2
CDR3 protein: ASAGGGAGVNEQF; J gene: TRBJ2-1; D gene: TRBD2; V gene: TRBV6-6
CDR3 protein: ASSQGESPGGLGYT; J gene: TRBJ1-2; D gene: -; V gene: TRBV4-3
CDR3 protein: ATSSNRVETQY; J gene: TRBJ2-5; D gene: -; V gene: TRBV15
CDR3 protein: ASSQTGGRYSEQY; J gene: TRBJ2-7; D gene: TRBD1; V gene: TRBV4-1
CDR3 protein: ASSQDPGDRVLHEQY; J gene: TRBJ2-7; D gene: TRBD1; V gene: TRBV4-1
CDR3 protein: ASSQGQHGETQY; J gene: TRBJ2-5; D gene: TRBD1; V gene: TRBV13
CDR3 protein: ASSQVVSYNEQF; J gene: TRBJ2-1; D gene: -; V gene: TRBV14
CDR3 protein: ASSLTGSIIYEQY; J gene: TRBJ2-7; D gene: -; V gene: TRBV7-3
CDR3 protein: ASSARTEDNNYGYT; J gene: TRBJ1-2; D gene: -; V gene: TRBV9
CDR3 protein: ASSFGDRGTKNYGYT; J gene: TRBJ1-2; D gene: TRBD1; V gene: TRBV5-4
CDR3 protein: ASSLAGGESYEQY; J gene: TRBJ2-7; D gene: -; V gene: TRBV5-5
CDR3 protein: ASSFATGGNQPQH; J gene: TRBJ1-5; D gene: TRBD1; V gene: TRBV27
CDR3 protein: ASSLQGFVHEQY; J gene: TRBJ2-7; D gene: -; V gene: TRBV28
CDR3 protein: ASSPPLDRVDTDTQY; J gene: TRBJ2-3; D gene: TRBD1; V gene: TRBV18
CDR3 protein: ASSLSPGPLQETQY; J gene: TRBJ2-5; D gene: -; V gene: TRBV4-1
CDR3 protein: ASTAGETEAF; J gene: TRBJ1-1; D gene: -; V gene: TRBV19
CDR3 protein: ASSQDPSNEQF; J gene: TRBJ2-1; D gene: -; V gene: TRBV4-1
CDR3 protein: ASSWRQGPGEQY; J gene: TRBJ2-7; D gene: -; V gene: TRBV5-1
CDR3 protein: AISEAGTGTYEQY; J gene: TRBJ2-7; D gene: TRBD1; V gene: TRBV10-3
CDR3 protein: ASSLRGILYEQY; J gene: TRBJ2-7; D gene: -; V gene: TRBV7-9
CDR3 protein: ASSDGQGEKLF; J gene: TRBJ1-4; D gene: TRBD1; V gene: TRBV9
CDR3 protein: ASSVATSPFTYGYT; J gene: TRBJ1-2; D gene: -; V gene: TRBV9
CDR3 protein: ASSLGTSGDTGELF; J gene: TRBJ2-2; D gene: TRBD2; V gene: TRBV5-1
CDR3 protein: ASSVLWGNTGELF; J gene: TRBJ2-2; D gene: -; V gene: TRBV14
CDR3 protein: ASSEEGDTDTQY; J gene: TRBJ2-3; D gene: -; V gene: TRBV10-2
CDR3 protein: ASSVGDRSYEQY; J gene: TRBJ2-7; D gene: -; V gene: TRBV9
CDR3 protein: ASSQDFGELSNQPQH; J gene: TRBJ1-5; D gene: -; V gene: TRBV4-1
CDR3 protein: AWNQLAGRVNEQF; J gene: TRBJ2-1; D gene: TRBD2; V gene: TRBV30
CDR3 protein: ASRQKTPNRGSTGELF; J gene: TRBJ2-2; D gene: TRBD1; V gene: TRBV27
CDR3 protein: ASSHHGDNYGYT; J gene: TRBJ1-2; D gene: -; V gene: TRBV11-2